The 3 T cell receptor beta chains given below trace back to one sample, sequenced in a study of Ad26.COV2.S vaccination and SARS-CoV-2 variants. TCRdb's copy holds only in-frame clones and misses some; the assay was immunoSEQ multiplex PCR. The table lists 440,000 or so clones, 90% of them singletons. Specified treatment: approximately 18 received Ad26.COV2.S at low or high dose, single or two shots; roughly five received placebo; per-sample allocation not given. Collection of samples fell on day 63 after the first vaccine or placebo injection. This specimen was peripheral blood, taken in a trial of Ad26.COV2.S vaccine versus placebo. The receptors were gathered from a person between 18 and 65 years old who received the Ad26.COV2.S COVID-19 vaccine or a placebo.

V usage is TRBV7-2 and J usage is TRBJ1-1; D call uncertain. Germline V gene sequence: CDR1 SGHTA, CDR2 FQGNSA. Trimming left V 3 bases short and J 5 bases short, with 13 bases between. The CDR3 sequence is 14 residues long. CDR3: CASSFGGSYTEAFF. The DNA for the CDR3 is TGTGCCAGCAGCTTCGGTGGCTCGTATACTGAAGCTTTCTTT.

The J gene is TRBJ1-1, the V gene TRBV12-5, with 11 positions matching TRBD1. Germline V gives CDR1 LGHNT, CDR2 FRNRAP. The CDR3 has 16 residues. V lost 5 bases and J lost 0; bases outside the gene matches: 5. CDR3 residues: CASGPGTGGMNTEAFF. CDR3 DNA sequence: TGTGCTAGTGGTCCCGGGACAGGGGGTATGAACACTGAAGCTTTCTTT.

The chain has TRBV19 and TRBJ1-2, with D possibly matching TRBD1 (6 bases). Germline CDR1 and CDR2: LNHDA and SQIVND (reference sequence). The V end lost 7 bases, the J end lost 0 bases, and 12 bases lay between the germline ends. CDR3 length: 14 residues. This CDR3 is CASTLGTTNYGYTF. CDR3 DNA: TGTGCCAGTACCCTCGGGACAACTAACTATGGCTACACCTTC.